This T cell receptor (beta chain) was obtained from a study of OX40 agonist ivuxolimab in advanced cancers. The CDR3 covers 11 residues. Germline CDR1 is ENHRY and CDR2 is SYGVKD. The V end was cut by 2 bases, the J end by 7 bases, with 3 bases between. Sequenced by immunoSEQ multiplex PCR; TCRdb stores in-frame clones only, minus some. The data contain some 77,000 clones, approximately 92% of them singletons. The chain carries TRBV10-3 and TRBJ2-1; D gene ambiguous. This specimen was CD4+ or CD8+ T cells sorted from blood, taken in a trial of the OX40 agonist ivuxolimab. The source is an adult with an advanced solid tumor such as melanoma, head and neck, liver or kidney cancer. The CDR3 DNA follows: TGTGCCATCAGTGAGCGGAATGAGCAGTTCTTC. Its translation is CAISERNEQFF.